Below, 17 T cell receptor beta chains from the same sample are listed, as sequenced in a study of CXCR3-negative and CXCR3-positive naive CD8 T cells. UMI-labeled TRB cDNA libraries were prepared by 5' RACE. TCRdb processed the 5' RACE reads again and assigns one entry to each CDR3 protein, with no DNA. This sample contains roughly 100,000 distinct CDR3 sequences. Specimen: naive CXCR3- CD8+ T cells from blood. The sample's subset: CD45RO-CCR7+CD27+CD95- naive CD8+ T cells lacking CXCR3 (TNR3-). These TCRs come from a human donor in good health. Some clones in this sample may be carry-over from other donors' samples.

The chain is built from TRBV10-2 and TRBJ1-1. The CDR3 covers 14 residues. From germline, CDR1 is WSHSY and CDR2 SAAADI. This CDR3 is CASSESTGNTEAFF.

The chain combines TRBV6-5 with TRBJ2-5; TCRdb proposes TRBD1, but this gene call is untestable without DNA. Germline V gives CDR1 MNHEY, CDR2 SVGAGI. The CDR3 is 15 amino acids. The CDR3 region is CASIDNPGRWETQYF.

The J gene is TRBJ2-7, the V gene TRBV7-9. Looked up from germline, CDR1 is SEHNR and CDR2 is FQNEAQ (reference sequence). The CDR3 extends over 13 amino acids. CDR3 protein: CASSLAETYEQYF.

The chain recombines TRBV6-2 or TRBV6-3 with TRBJ2-1; as DNA is missing, the TRBD1 call by TCRdb cannot be tested. The CDR3 runs to 15 residues. CDR1 MNHEY and CDR2 SVGEGT come from the germline V gene. CDR3 sequence reads: CASRSTNPQDNEQFF.

V gene TRBV7-2 combines with J gene TRBJ2-5; TCRdb names TRBD1, which stays unverified in the absence of DNA. The CDR3 totals 13 residues. From germline, CDR1 is SGHTA and CDR2 FQGNSA. The CDR3 sequence: CASSLNQGETQYF.

This chain uses TRBV25-1 with TRBJ1-2. This CDR3 contains 11 residues. Germline V gene sequence: CDR1 MGHDK, CDR2 SYGVNS. CDR3 residues: CASSDGYGYTF.

This chain joins TRBV29-1 and TRBJ2-2; TCRdb picks TRBD2, but there is no DNA to check that call. The CDR3 extends over 16 amino acids. Germline V gene lookup returns CDR1 SQVTM and CDR2 ANQGSEA. The CDR3 sequence: CSVRGLAGGYTGELFF.

The chain recombines TRBV28 with TRBJ2-7. The CDR3 loop spans 14 amino acids. Germline V gene sequence: CDR1 MDHEN, CDR2 SYDVKM. The CDR3 reads CASSSLTGPYEQYF.

CDR3 residues: CASSLDRGSDTQYF. The chain is built from TRBV28 and TRBJ2-3; TCRdb picks TRBD1, but there is no DNA to check that call. This CDR3 is built from 14 residues. Germline V lookup: CDR1 MDHEN, CDR2 SYDVKM.

J is TRBJ2-1 and V is TRBV7-6; TCRdb names TRBD2, which stays unverified in the absence of DNA. Germline CDR1 is SGHVS and CDR2 is FNYEAQ. The CDR3 loop spans 17 amino acids. CDR3 protein: CASSPSANGGVYNEQFF.

The V and J genes are TRBV7-9 and TRBJ2-1; TCRdb gives TRBD2 as the D gene, but with no DNA this cannot be confirmed. This CDR3 contains 15 residues. Germline V gene lookup returns CDR1 SEHNR and CDR2 FQNEAQ (reference sequence). The CDR3 sequence: CASSRLAGGYNEQFF.

The rearrangement joins TRBV3-1 to TRBJ2-1; TCRdb proposes TRBD2, but this gene call is untestable without DNA. The CDR3 spans 17 residues. CDR1 is LGHDT, CDR2 YNNKEL, per germline (reference sequence). CDR3 sequence: CASGSFLTGRPSNEQFF.

Judged by frequency, this clonotype is medium-sized. This chain connects TRBV11-3 to TRBJ2-3; TCRdb proposes TRBD1, but this gene call is untestable without DNA. Germline V gene sequence: CDR1 SGHNT, CDR2 YENEEA. The CDR3 spans 15 residues. This CDR3 is CASSPPRGGTDTQYF.

The genes are TRBV7-6 and TRBJ2-1. Per the germline V gene, CDR1 is SGHVS and CDR2 is FNYEAQ. The CDR3 covers 15 residues. The CDR3 region is CASSLADTTYNEQFF.

The CDR3 region is CSVEDWVGGPNSYEQYF. The chain uses TRBV29-1 and TRBJ2-7; TCRdb designates TRBD1, a call that cannot be tested without DNA. Germline V gives CDR1 SQVTM, CDR2 ANQGSEA. The length of the CDR3 is 17 residues.

The J gene is TRBJ2-2, the V gene TRBV29-1; the TRBD2 assignment by TCRdb is unverifiable without DNA. The CDR3 contains 14 residues. The germline V gene has CDR1 SQVTM and CDR2 ANQGSEA. Here the CDR3 reads CSVDPSGNLGELFF.

The chain carries TRBV20-1 and TRBJ2-7; the TRBD2 assignment by TCRdb is unverifiable without DNA. CDR3 length: 15 amino acids. Germline CDR1 DFQATT, CDR2 SNEGSKA (reference sequence). CDR3: CSARELAGESYEQYF.